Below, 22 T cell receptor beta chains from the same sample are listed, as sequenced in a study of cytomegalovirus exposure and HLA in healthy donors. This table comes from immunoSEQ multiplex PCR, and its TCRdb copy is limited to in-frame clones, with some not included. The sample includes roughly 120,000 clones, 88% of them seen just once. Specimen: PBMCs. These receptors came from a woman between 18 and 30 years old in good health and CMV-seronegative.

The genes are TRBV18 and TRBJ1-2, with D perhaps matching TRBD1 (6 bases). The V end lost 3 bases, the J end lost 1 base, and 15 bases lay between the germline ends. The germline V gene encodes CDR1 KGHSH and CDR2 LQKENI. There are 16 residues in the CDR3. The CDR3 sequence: CASSPGKNRDNYGYTF. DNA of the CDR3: TGTGCCAGCTCACCGGGGAAGAACAGGGATAACTATGGCTACACCTTC.

CDR3 region: CASSQGTYEQYF. The CDR3 DNA reads TGTGCCAGCAGCCAAGGGACTTACGAGCAGTACTTC. The chain employs TRBV7-9 and TRBJ2-7; D is possibly TRBD2 (6 bases). In germline, CDR1 is SEHNR, CDR2 FQNEAQ (reference sequence). The CDR3 length is 12 residues. V lost 5 bases and J lost 4, with 9 bases in between.

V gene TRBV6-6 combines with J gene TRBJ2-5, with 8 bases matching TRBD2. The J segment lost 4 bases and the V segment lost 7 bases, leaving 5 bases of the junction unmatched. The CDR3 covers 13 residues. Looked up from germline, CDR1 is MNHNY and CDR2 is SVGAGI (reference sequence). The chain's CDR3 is CASNRAGAETQYF. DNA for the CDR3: TGTGCCAGCAATAGAGCGGGGGCAGAGACCCAGTACTTC.

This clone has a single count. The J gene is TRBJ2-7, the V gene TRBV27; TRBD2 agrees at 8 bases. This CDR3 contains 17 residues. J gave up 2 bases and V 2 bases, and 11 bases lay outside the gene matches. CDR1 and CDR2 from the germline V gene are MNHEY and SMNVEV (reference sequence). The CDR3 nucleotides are TGTGCCAGCAGTTTACGGGGGGGGCGGGGAGTGGCCTACGAGCAGTACTTC. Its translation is CASSLRGGRGVAYEQYF.

CDR3 bases: TGTGCCAGCAAGAAACAGGGACCCCGGGGGGGAGATACGCAGTATTTT. It specifies CASKKQGPRGGDTQYF. The chain links TRBV7-9 to TRBJ2-3; 8 bases fit TRBD2. Germline CDR1 and CDR2: SEHNR and FQNEAQ (reference sequence). This CDR3 comprises 16 residues. The V and J ends lost 7 bases and 5 bases, in that order; junction bases with no gene match: 14.

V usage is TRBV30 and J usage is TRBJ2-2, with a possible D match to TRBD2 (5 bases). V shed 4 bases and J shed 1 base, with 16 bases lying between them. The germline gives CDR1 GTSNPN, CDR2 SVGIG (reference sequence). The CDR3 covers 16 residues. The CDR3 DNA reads TGTGCCTGGAACCAATATAGCGCAAGGAACACCGGGGAGCTGTTTTTT. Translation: CAWNQYSARNTGELFF. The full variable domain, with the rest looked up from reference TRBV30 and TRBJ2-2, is SQTIHQWPATLVQPVGSPLSLECTVEGTSNPNLYWYRQAAGRGLQLLFYSVGIGQISSEVPQNLSASRPQDRQFILSSKKLLLSDSGFYLCAWNQYSARNTGELFFGEGSRLTVL.

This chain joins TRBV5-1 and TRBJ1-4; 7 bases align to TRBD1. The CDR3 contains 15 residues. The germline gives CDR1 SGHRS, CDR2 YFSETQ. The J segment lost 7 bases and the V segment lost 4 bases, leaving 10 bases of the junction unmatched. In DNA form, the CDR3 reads TGCGCCAGCAGCGGAGAAGGGACAGTCGGTGAAAAACTGTTTTTT. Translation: CASSGEGTVGEKLFF.

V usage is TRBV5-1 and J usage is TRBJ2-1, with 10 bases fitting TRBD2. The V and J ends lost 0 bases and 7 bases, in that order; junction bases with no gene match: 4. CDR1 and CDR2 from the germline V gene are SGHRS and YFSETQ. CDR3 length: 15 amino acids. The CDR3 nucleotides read TGCGCCAGCAGCTTGGCCCTAGCGGGAGTAAATGAGCAGTTCTTC. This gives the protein CASSLALAGVNEQFF.

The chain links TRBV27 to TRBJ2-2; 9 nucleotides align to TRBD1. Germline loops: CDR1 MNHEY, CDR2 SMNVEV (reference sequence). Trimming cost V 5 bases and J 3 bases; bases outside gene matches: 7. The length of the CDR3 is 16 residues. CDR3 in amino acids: CASSHGTGIDTGELFF. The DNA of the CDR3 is TGTGCCAGCAGTCACGGGACAGGGATCGACACCGGGGAGCTGTTTTTT.

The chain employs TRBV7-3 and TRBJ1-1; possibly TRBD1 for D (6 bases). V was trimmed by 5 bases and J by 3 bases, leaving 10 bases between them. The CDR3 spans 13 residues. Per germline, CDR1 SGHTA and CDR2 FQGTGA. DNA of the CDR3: TGTGCCAGCAGCAGGACAGAGGACACTGAAGCTTTCTTT. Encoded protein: CASSRTEDTEAFF.

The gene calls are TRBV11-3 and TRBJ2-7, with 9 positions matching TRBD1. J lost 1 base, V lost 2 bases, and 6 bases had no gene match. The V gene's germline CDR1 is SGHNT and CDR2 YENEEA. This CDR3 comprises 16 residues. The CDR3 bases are TGTGCCAGCAGCTTACGATGGACAGGGGTTTCCTACGAGCAGTACTTC. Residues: CASSLRWTGVSYEQYF. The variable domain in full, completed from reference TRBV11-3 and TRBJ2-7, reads EAGVVQSPRYKIIEKKQPVAFWCNPISGHNTLYWYLQNLGQGPELLIRYENEEAVDDSQLPKDRFSAERLKGVDSTLKIQPAELGDSAVYLCASSLRWTGVSYEQYFGPGTRLTVT.

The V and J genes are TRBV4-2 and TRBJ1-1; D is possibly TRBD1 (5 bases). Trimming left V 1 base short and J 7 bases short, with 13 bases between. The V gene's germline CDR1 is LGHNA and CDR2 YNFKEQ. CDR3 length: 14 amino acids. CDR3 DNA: TGTGCCAGCAGCCAAGGGGGCCAGAGCCTTGAAGCTTTCTTT. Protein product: CASSQGGQSLEAFF.

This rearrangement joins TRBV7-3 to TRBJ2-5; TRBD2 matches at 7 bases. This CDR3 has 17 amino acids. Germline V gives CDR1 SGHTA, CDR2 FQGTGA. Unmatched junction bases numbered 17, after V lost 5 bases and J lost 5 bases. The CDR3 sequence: CASSPQRTRGLMETQYF. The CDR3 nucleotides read TGTGCCAGCAGCCCGCAGAGGACTAGAGGCCTCATGGAGACCCAGTACTTC.

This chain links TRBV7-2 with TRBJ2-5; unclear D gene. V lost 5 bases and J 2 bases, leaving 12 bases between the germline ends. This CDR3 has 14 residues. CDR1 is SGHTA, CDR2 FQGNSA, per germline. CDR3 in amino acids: CASSRAQSQETQYF. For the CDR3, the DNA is TGTGCCAGCAGCAGAGCGCAGTCTCAAGAGACCCAGTACTTC.

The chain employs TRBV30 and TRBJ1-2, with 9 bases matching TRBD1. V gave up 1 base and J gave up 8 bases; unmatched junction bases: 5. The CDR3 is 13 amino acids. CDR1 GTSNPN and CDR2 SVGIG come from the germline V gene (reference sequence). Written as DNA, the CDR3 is TGTGCCTGGAGTGGGACAGGGGACGGGGGCTACACCTTC. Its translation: CAWSGTGDGGYTF.

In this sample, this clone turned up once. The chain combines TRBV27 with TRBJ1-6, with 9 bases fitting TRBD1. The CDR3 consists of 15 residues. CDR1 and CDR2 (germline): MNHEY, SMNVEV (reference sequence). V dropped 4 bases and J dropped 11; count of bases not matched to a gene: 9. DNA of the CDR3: TGTGCCAGCAGTTCCCATGGGACAGGGAGTCCACCCCTCCACTTT. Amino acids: CASSSHGTGSPPLHF.

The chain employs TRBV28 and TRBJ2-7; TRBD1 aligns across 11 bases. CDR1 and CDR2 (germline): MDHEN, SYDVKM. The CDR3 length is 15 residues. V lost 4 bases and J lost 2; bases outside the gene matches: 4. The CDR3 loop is CASSSPGQGAYEQYF. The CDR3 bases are TGTGCCAGCAGTTCCCCGGGACAGGGGGCCTACGAGCAGTACTTC.

The CDR3 protein is CASRRGVGTYEQYF. In DNA, the CDR3 is TGTGCCAGCAGACGGGGAGTAGGCACCTACGAGCAGTACTTC. This chain connects TRBV7-2 to TRBJ2-7; perhaps TRBD2 as D (5 bases). The CDR3 covers 14 residues. V was shortened by 6 bases and J by 2 bases, with 14 bases between the two germline ends. Germline CDR1 is SGHTA and CDR2 is FQGNSA.

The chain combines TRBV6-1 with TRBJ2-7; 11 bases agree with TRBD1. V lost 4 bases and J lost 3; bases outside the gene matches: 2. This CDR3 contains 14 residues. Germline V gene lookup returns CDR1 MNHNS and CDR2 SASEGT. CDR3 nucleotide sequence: TGTGCCAGCAGTGCCGGGACAGGGGGCTACGAGCAGTACTTC. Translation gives CASSAGTGGYEQYF.

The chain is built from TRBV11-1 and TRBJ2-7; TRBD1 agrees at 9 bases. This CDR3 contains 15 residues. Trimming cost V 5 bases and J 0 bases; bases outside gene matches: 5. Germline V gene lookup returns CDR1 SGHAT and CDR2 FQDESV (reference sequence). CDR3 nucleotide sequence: TGTGCCAGCAGCGCCCCGACAGGGGGCTCCTACGAGCAGTACTTC. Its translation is CASSAPTGGSYEQYF.

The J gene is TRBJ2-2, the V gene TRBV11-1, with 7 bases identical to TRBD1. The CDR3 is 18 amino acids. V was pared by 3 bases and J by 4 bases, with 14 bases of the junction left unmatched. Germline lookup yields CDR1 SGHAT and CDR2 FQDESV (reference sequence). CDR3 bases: TGTGCCAGCAGCTTCATATCGTTTCGGACAGGCCTCACCGGGGAGCTGTTTTTT. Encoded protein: CASSFISFRTGLTGELFF.

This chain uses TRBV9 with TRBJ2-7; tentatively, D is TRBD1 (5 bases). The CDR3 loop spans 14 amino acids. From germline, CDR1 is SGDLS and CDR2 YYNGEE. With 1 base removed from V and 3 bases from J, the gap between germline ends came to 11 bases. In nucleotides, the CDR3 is TGTGCCAGCAGCGTATCGAGCAGGGACTACGAGCAGTACTTC. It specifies CASSVSSRDYEQYF. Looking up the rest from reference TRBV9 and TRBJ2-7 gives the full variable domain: DSGVTQTPKHLITATGQRVTLRCSPRSGDLSVYWYQQSLDQGLQFLIQYYNGEERAKGNILERFSAQQFPDLHSELNLSSLELGDSALYFCASSVSSRDYEQYFGPGTRLTVT.